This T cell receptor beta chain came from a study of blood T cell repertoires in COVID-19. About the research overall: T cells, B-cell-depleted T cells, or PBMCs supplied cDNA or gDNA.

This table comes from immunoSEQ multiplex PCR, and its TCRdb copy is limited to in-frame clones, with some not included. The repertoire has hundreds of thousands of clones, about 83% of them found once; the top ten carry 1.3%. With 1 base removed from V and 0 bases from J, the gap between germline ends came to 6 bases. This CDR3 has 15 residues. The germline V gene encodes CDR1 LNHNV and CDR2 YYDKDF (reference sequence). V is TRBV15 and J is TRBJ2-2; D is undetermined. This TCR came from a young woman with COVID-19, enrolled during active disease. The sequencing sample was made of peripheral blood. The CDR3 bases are TGTGCCACCAGCAGAGGACACCCGAACACCGGGGAGCTGTTTTTT. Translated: CATSRGHPNTGELFF.